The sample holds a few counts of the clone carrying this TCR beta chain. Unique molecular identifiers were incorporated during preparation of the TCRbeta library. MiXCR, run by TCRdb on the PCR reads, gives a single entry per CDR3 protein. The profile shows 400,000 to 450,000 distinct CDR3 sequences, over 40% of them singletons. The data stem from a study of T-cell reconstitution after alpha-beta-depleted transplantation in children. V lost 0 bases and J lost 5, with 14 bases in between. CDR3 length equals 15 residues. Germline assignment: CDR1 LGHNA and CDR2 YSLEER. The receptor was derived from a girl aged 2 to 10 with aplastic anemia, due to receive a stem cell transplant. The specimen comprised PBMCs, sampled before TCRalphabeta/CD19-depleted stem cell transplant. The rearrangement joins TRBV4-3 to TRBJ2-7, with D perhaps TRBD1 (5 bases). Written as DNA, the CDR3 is TGCGCCAGCAGCCAAGATAGGGGCAGGGAACACGAGCAGTACTTC. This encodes CASSQDRGREHEQYF.